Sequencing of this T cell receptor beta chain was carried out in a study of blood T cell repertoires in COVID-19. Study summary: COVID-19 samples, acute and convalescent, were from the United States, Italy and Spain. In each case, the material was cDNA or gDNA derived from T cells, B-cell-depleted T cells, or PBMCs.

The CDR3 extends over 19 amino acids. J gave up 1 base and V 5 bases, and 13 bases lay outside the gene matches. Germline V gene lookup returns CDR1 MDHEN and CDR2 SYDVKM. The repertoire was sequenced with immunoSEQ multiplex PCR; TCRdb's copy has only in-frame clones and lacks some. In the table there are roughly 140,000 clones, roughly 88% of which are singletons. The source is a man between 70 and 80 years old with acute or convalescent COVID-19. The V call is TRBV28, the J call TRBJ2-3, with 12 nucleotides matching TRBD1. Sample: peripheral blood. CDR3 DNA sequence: TGTGCCAGCAGTCCTCAACTAGGGACAGGGGGCAGTGGCACAGATACGCAGTATTTT. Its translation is CASSPQLGTGGSGTDTQYF. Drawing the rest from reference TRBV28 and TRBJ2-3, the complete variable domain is DVKVTQSSRYLVKRTGEKVFLECVQDMDHENMFWYRQDPGLGLRLIYFSYDVKMKEKGDIPEGYSVSREKKERFSLILESASTNQTSMYLCASSPQLGTGGSGTDTQYFGPGTRLTVL.